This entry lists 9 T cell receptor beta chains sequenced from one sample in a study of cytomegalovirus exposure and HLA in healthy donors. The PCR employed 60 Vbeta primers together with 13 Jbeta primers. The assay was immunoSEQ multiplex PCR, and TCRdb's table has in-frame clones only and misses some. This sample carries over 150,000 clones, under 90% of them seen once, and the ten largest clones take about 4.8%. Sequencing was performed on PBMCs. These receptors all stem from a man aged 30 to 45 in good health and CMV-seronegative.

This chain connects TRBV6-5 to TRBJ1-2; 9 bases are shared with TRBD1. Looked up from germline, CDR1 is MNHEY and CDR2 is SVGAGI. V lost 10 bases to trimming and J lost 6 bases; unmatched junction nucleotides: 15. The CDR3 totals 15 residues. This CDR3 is CATSRDRVPLDGYTF. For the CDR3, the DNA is TGTGCCACCTCCCGGGACAGGGTCCCCTTGGATGGCTACACCTTC.

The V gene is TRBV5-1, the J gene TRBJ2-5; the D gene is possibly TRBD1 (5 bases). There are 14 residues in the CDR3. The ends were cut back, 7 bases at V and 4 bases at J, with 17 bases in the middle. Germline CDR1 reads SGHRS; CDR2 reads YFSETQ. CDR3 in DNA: TGCGCCAGCTACCCGTTAACTGGGGCAGAGACCCAGTACTTC. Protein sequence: CASYPLTGAETQYF.

CDR3 sequence reads: CASSTMDRGVLYEQYF. DNA for the CDR3: TGTGCCAGCAGTACAATGGACAGGGGGGTACTTTACGAGCAGTACTTC. The V and J genes are TRBV7-9 and TRBJ2-7, with TRBD1 identical over 10 bases. From germline, CDR1 is SEHNR and CDR2 FQNEAQ (reference sequence). This CDR3 has 16 amino acids. V was pared by 6 bases and J by 4 bases, with 12 bases of the junction left unmatched.

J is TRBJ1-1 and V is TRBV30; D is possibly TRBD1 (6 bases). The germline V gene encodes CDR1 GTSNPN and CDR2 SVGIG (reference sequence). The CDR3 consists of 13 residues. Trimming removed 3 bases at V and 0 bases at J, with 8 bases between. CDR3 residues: CAWSGQLNTEAFF. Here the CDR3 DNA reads TGTGCCTGGAGCGGACAGTTGAACACTGAAGCTTTCTTT. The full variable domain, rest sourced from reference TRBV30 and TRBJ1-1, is SQTIHQWPATLVQPVGSPLSLECTVEGTSNPNLYWYRQAAGRGLQLLFYSVGIGQISSEVPQNLSASRPQDRQFILSSKKLLLSDSGFYLCAWSGQLNTEAFFGQGTRLTVV.

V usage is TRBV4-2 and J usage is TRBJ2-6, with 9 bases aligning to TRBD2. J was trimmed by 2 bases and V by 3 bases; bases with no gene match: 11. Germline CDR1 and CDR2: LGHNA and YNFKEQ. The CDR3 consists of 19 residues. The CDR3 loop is CASSHILAGEGTGANVLTF. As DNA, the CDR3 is TGTGCCAGCAGCCATATATTAGCGGGAGAAGGGACTGGGGCCAACGTCCTGACTTTC.

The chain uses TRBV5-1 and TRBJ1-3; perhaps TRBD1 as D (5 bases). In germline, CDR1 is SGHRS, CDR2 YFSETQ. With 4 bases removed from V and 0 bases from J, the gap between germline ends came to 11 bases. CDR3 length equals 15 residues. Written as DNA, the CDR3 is TGCGCCAGCAGCCCCGGGGGGGGCTCTGGAAACACCATATATTTT. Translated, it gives CASSPGGGSGNTIYF.

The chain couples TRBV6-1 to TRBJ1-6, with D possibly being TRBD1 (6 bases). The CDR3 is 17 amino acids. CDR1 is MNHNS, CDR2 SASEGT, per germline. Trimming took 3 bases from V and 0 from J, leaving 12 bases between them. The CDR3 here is CASSDWTESSYNSPLHF. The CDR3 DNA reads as TGTGCCAGCAGTGACTGGACAGAAAGCTCCTATAATTCACCCCTCCACTTT.

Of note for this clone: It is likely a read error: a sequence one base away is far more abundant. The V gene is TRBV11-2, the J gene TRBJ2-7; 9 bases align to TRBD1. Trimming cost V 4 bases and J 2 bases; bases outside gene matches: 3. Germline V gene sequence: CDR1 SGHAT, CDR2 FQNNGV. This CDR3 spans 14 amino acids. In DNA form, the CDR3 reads TGTGCCAGCAGCTCCCGGGACAGGGCCTACGAGCAGTACTTC. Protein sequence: CASSSRDRAYEQYF.

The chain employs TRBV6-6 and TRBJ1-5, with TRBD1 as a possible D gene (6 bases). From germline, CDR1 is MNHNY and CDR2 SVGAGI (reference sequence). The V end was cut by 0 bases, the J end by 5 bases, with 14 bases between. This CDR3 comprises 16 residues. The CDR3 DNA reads TGTGCCAGCAGTTACTCAGGACAGCTCATCGATCAGCCCCAGCATTTT. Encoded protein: CASSYSGQLIDQPQHF.